Below are 31 T cell receptor beta chains sequenced from a single sample in a study of blood T cell repertoires in COVID-19. Some clones are missing from TCRdb's copy, which holds only in-frame ones; the method was immunoSEQ multiplex PCR. The table records roughly 410,000 clones, around 89% of them present only once. The specimen sequenced was peripheral blood. The receptors were gathered from a man in his forties with acute or convalescent COVID-19.

J is TRBJ1-2 and V is TRBV7-9; D is undetermined. Germline CDR1 SEHNR, CDR2 FQNEAQ (reference sequence). The CDR3 totals 13 residues. V was clipped by 5 bases and J by 4 bases, with 11 bases between them. Written as DNA, the CDR3 is TGTGCCAGCAGCCCCGAGGGTCTCTATGGCTACACCTTC. It yields the protein CASSPEGLYGYTF. Looking up the rest from reference TRBV7-9 and TRBJ1-2 gives the full variable domain: DTGVSQNPRHKITKRGQNVTFRCDPISEHNRLYWYRQTLGQGPEFLTYFQNEAQLEKSRLLSDRFSAERPKGSFSTLEIQRTEQGDSAMYLCASSPEGLYGYTFGSGTRLTVV.

The rearrangement links TRBV28 to TRBJ2-2, with TRBD2 as a possible D gene (5 bases). Trimming took off 2 bases at V and 3 bases at J, with 7 bases between the two ends. Germline V lookup: CDR1 MDHEN, CDR2 SYDVKM. This CDR3 comprises 14 residues. Here the CDR3 DNA reads TGTGCCAGCAGTTTAGAGGGTTACACCGGGGAGCTGTTTTTT. It encodes CASSLEGYTGELFF.

V is TRBV18 and J is TRBJ1-3; TRBD1 matches at 9 bases. After removal of 3 bases from V and 1 base from J, the junction contained 10 bases not matched to a gene. CDR3 length equals 18 residues. Per germline, CDR1 KGHSH and CDR2 LQKENI. CDR3 sequence reads: CASSPRTGEEVSGNTIYF. CDR3 DNA sequence: TGTGCCAGCTCACCGCGGACAGGGGAAGAGGTTTCTGGAAACACCATATATTTT.

The genes are TRBV6-5 and TRBJ2-7; D is uncertain. The CDR3 has 15 amino acids. Per germline, CDR1 MNHEY and CDR2 SVGAGI. V was pared by 7 bases and J by 4 bases, with 20 bases between. Written as DNA, the CDR3 is TGTGCCAGCACAACTCAGGTCACCCTCGATTACGAGCAGTACTTC. The encoded protein is CASTTQVTLDYEQYF.

The rearrangement joins TRBV11-3 to TRBJ2-7; D is unclear. CDR1 and CDR2 from the germline V gene are SGHNT and YENEEA. V was shortened by 4 bases and J by 5 bases, with 15 bases between the two germline ends. There are 14 residues in the CDR3. CDR3 nucleotide sequence: TGTGCCAGCAGCTCGCCTGACAATCCTAACGAGCAGTACTTC. Protein: CASSSPDNPNEQYF.

V usage is TRBV28 and J usage is TRBJ1-6; 8 positions agree with TRBD1. From germline, CDR1 is MDHEN and CDR2 SYDVKM. Trimming took 3 bases from V and 10 from J; bases not matched to a gene: 8. The CDR3 covers 15 residues. CDR3 sequence (DNA): TGTGCCAGCAGTTTGCTGGACAGGGTGGAATCACCCCTCCACTTT. Residues: CASSLLDRVESPLHF.

The chain joins TRBV5-1 to TRBJ2-7; TRBD1 aligns across 8 bases. The V and J ends lost 4 bases and 0 bases, in that order; junction bases with no gene match: 6. The CDR3 is 15 amino acids. Germline V gene sequence: CDR1 SGHRS, CDR2 YFSETQ. CDR3 DNA sequence: TGCGCCAGCAGCCCAAAGGACAGGGACTCCTACGAGCAGTACTTC. The encoded protein is CASSPKDRDSYEQYF.

The CDR3 protein is CAFDRGDTGELFF. CDR3 nucleotide sequence: TGTGCCTTTGACAGGGGCGACACCGGGGAGCTGTTTTTT. The V and J genes are TRBV30 and TRBJ2-2, with TRBD1 matching over 8 bases. CDR1 and CDR2 from the germline V gene are GTSNPN and SVGIG (reference sequence). The CDR3 spans 13 residues. Unmatched junction bases numbered 4, after V lost 7 bases and J lost 3 bases.

This chain connects TRBV27 to TRBJ2-1; D unresolved. V was pared by 0 bases and J by 6 bases, with 3 bases between. The CDR3 runs to 12 residues. The V gene's germline CDR1 is MNHEY and CDR2 SMNVEV (reference sequence). The CDR3 region is CASSLSSNEQFF. In DNA, the CDR3 is TGTGCCAGCAGTTTATCGAGCAATGAGCAGTTCTTC.

This clone came up a few times. The chain is built from TRBV6-5 and TRBJ2-7; D is unclear. The germline V gene has CDR1 MNHEY and CDR2 SVGAGI. Trimming shortened V by 7 bases and J by 2 bases, and 6 bases separated the two germline ends. The CDR3 is 11 residues long. The CDR3 loop is CASTLTYEQYF. DNA for the CDR3: TGTGCCAGCACCCTTACCTACGAGCAGTACTTC.

CDR3 nucleotide sequence: TGTGCCAGCAGTTTATCAGGGGTGGGCACTGAAGCTTTCTTT. Encoded protein: CASSLSGVGTEAFF. The rearrangement joins TRBV27 to TRBJ1-1; tentative D call: TRBD1 (5 bases). This CDR3 has 14 residues. Trimming removed 0 bases from V and 4 bases from J, with 9 bases in between. The V gene's germline CDR1 is MNHEY and CDR2 SMNVEV (reference sequence).

This clone occurred a few times. The chain employs TRBV5-1 and TRBJ1-5; 9 positions agree with TRBD1. This CDR3 region has 24 residues. CDR1 SGHRS and CDR2 YFSETQ come from the germline V gene. The ends lost 4 bases at V and 0 bases at J; junction bases unmatched: 29. DNA of the CDR3: TGCGCCAGCAGCCTGCGGGACAGGGCAGGTTTGATCTCGGTGAGGGTGGATAGCAATCAGCCCCAGCATTTT. The encoded protein is CASSLRDRAGLISVRVDSNQPQHF.

V is TRBV12-5 and J is TRBJ2-1, with TRBD1 matching over 7 bases. Trimming removed 1 base from V and 8 bases from J; junction bases left unmatched: 11. Germline loops: CDR1 LGHNT, CDR2 FRNRAP. The CDR3 is 16 residues long. CDR3 coding DNA: TGTGCTAGTGGTTTGGCTTACGGGACAGCCTCGGATGAGCAGTTCTTC. This gives the protein CASGLAYGTASDEQFF.

The gene calls are TRBV4-2 and TRBJ1-2; no reliable D call. The germline V gene encodes CDR1 LGHNA and CDR2 YNFKEQ. The CDR3 is made up of 14 amino acids. The V and J ends lost 1 base and 0 bases respectively, with 6 bases between them. CDR3 DNA: TGTGCCAGCAGCCAAGGTCCGTCTAACTATGGCTACACCTTC. This sequence encodes CASSQGPSNYGYTF.

This clone was counted once. This rearrangement joins TRBV19 to TRBJ1-6; perhaps TRBD1 as D (6 bases). V gave up 5 bases and J gave up 14 bases, with 16 bases separating them. The CDR3 is 13 amino acids. Germline V gene sequence: CDR1 LNHDA, CDR2 SQIVND (reference sequence). The CDR3 protein is CASSRDTEGALHF. CDR3 DNA sequence: TGTGCCAGTAGTCGGGACACTGAAGGTGCCCTCCACTTT.

The chain links TRBV6-2 or TRBV6-3 to TRBJ1-2, with D tentatively TRBD1 (6 bases). Germline CDR1 and CDR2: MNHEY and SVGEGT. Between the trimmed V and J ends, which lost 4 bases and 4 bases, there was a span of 13 bases. CDR3 length: 14 amino acids. The CDR3 bases are TGTGCCAGCAGTTCCTACAGGGCCGTCTATGGCTACACCTTC. Its protein product is CASSSYRAVYGYTF.

This chain connects TRBV27 to TRBJ1-2; 7 positions match TRBD1. The germline CDR1 and CDR2 sequences are MNHEY and SMNVEV (reference sequence). The CDR3 runs to 17 residues. The ends lost 8 bases at V and 0 bases at J; junction bases unmatched: 15. CDR3 region: CASGGWDSSLANYGYTF. The DNA for the CDR3 is TGTGCCAGCGGGGGTTGGGACAGTTCCTTAGCTAACTATGGCTACACCTTC.

V is TRBV29-1 and J is TRBJ2-4; TRBD1 aligns across 8 bases. This CDR3 has 15 amino acids. V lost 4 bases and J lost 8; bases outside the gene matches: 13. CDR1 and CDR2 from the germline V gene are SQVTM and ANQGSEA. The CDR3 loop reads CSVVVQGVIRYIQYF. The CDR3 nucleotides read TGCAGCGTTGTGGTACAGGGGGTTATCAGGTACATTCAGTACTTC.

This clone has just one count. V and J are TRBV9 and TRBJ2-7, with a weak D call TRBD2 (6 bases). CDR1 and CDR2 from the germline V gene are SGDLS and YYNGEE. V lost 4 bases to trimming and J lost 2 bases, with 13 bases between them. The length of the CDR3 is 14 residues. The CDR3 sequence: CASSPRASAYEQYF. The CDR3 coding sequence is TGTGCCAGCAGCCCCAGGGCTAGCGCCTACGAGCAGTACTTC.

Remarks on this clone: This sequence may be a read error, since a much larger clone differs from it by one base. The V and J genes are TRBV7-9 and TRBJ2-2; 10 positions match TRBD2. J gave up 2 bases and V 7 bases, and 7 bases lay outside the gene matches. Looked up from germline, CDR1 is SEHNR and CDR2 is FQNEAQ (reference sequence). The length of the CDR3 is 16 residues. Here the CDR3 reads CASTPTSGVNTGELFF. The CDR3 DNA is TGTGCCAGCACCCCCACTAGCGGGGTTAACACCGGGGAGCTGTTTTTT. The full variable domain, completed using reference TRBV7-9 and TRBJ2-2, is DTGVSQNPRHKITKRGQNVTFRCDPISEHNRLYWYRQTLGQGPEFLTYFQNEAQLEKSRLLSDRFSAERPKGSFSTLEIQRTEQGDSAMYLCASTPTSGVNTGELFFGEGSRLTVL.

The chain links TRBV6-2 or TRBV6-3 to TRBJ2-5; 12 bases match TRBD2. J was trimmed by 0 bases and V by 0 bases; bases with no gene match: 11. CDR1 is MNHEY, CDR2 SVGEGT, per germline. CDR3 size: 20 residues. CDR3 amino acids: CASSYSLAGGPLRNQETQYF. CDR3 DNA sequence: TGTGCCAGCAGTTACTCGCTAGCGGGAGGGCCTTTGCGAAACCAAGAGACCCAGTACTTC.

This rearrangement joins TRBV3-1 (or the pseudogene TRBV3-2) to TRBJ1-1; D is possibly TRBD1 (6 bases). There are 16 residues in the CDR3. The V gene's germline CDR1 is LGHDT and CDR2 YNNKEL (reference sequence). V lost 1 base and J 0 bases, leaving 12 bases between the germline ends. CDR3 in DNA: TGTGCCAGCAGCCAAGCACAGGGTCGCATGAACACTGAAGCTTTCTTT. Translation: CASSQAQGRMNTEAFF.

This chain joins TRBV7-2 and TRBJ2-1; D gene uncertain. The CDR3 is 14 residues long. Trimming removed 5 bases at V and 1 base at J, with 9 bases between. Germline V lookup: CDR1 SGHTA, CDR2 FQGNSA. CDR3 sequence: CASSPGSSYNEQFF. Here the CDR3 DNA reads TGTGCCAGCAGCCCGGGTTCTTCCTACAATGAGCAGTTCTTC.

J is TRBJ1-2 and V is TRBV28; D is uncertain. The CDR3 covers 13 residues. Trimming stripped 6 bases from V and 8 bases from J, with 16 bases between. Germline-derived CDR1 and CDR2 are MDHEN and SYDVKM. The CDR3 bases are TGTGCCAGCAGCCAAGCCCGGGGTTGGGGCTACACCTTC. Translated, it gives CASSQARGWGYTF.

The V and J genes are TRBV4-1 and TRBJ2-7; possible D gene TRBD2, 6 bases. This CDR3 spans 16 amino acids. Trimming removed 4 bases at V and 4 bases at J, with 20 bases between. The germline V gene has CDR1 MGHRA and CDR2 YSYEKL. The CDR3 DNA is TGCGCCAGCAGCCCAGGAGGGCGGACCCCCGGGTACGAGCAGTACTTC. Amino acids: CASSPGGRTPGYEQYF.

The chain couples TRBV30 to TRBJ2-7, with 10 positions matching TRBD2. V was clipped by 2 bases and J by 2 bases; unmatched bases: 6. From germline, CDR1 is GTSNPN and CDR2 SVGIG (reference sequence). The CDR3 is made up of 15 amino acids. CDR3 DNA sequence: TGTGCCTGGAGTCTGTTAGCGGGAGGACCCTACGAGCAGTACTTC. This encodes CAWSLLAGGPYEQYF.

This rearrangement joins TRBV10-3 to TRBJ1-2; 10 positions match TRBD1. Trimming cost V 2 bases and J 4 bases; bases outside gene matches: 4. CDR1 ENHRY and CDR2 SYGVKD come from the germline V gene. The length of the CDR3 is 15 residues. The CDR3 loop is CAISERDRGSYGYTF. CDR3 nucleotide sequence: TGTGCCATCAGTGAGAGGGACAGGGGTTCCTATGGCTACACCTTC.

This chain uses TRBV7-2 with TRBJ1-3; D remains ambiguous. The CDR3 sequence is 15 residues long. Trimming stripped 1 base from V and 1 base from J, with 8 bases between. CDR1 and CDR2 from the germline V gene are SGHTA and FQGNSA. CDR3 sequence reads: CASSLVSGSGNTIYF. The DNA for the CDR3 is TGTGCCAGCAGCTTAGTCTCGGGTTCTGGAAACACCATATATTTT. Supplemented by reference TRBV7-2 and TRBJ1-3, the full variable domain reads GAGVSQSPSNKVTEKGKDVELRCDPISGHTALYWYRQSLGQGLEFLIYFQGNSAPDKSGLPSDRFSAERTGGSVSTLTIQRTQQEDSAVYLCASSLVSGSGNTIYFGEGSWLTVV.

The chain has TRBV29-1 and TRBJ2-3; the D gene is possibly TRBD2 (5 bases). Germline CDR1 reads SQVTM; CDR2 reads ANQGSEA. The V end lost 2 bases, the J end lost 14 bases, and 20 bases lay between the germline ends. CDR3 length: 13 amino acids. The CDR3 protein is CSVESSVGTVGYF. The CDR3 region has the DNA TGCAGCGTTGAAAGTAGCGTAGGAACCGTGGGGTATTTT.

V gene TRBV4-1 combines with J gene TRBJ2-1; 10 bases agree with TRBD2. V lost 1 base and J lost 4; bases outside the gene matches: 19. This CDR3 is 21 amino acids long. Germline loops: CDR1 MGHRA, CDR2 YSYEKL. For the CDR3, the DNA is TGCGCCAGCAGCCAAGTCTTGACTCTAGTAGCGGGGGGCATGGGGTACAATGAGCAGTTCTTC. The encoded protein is CASSQVLTLVAGGMGYNEQFF.

The chain couples TRBV3-1 (or the pseudogene TRBV3-2) to TRBJ2-1, with 9 bases fitting TRBD1. CDR1 is LGHDT, CDR2 YNNKEL, per germline (reference sequence). The trim removed 4 bases at V and 3 bases at J, leaving 7 bases unmatched. This CDR3 region has 16 residues. CDR3 sequence (DNA): TGTGCCAGCAGCCCGTGGGACAGGGAATACTACAATGAGCAGTTCTTC. This encodes CASSPWDREYYNEQFF.